This entry concerns a single TCR beta chain. These data originate in a study of blood T cells in healthy people across ages. A second PCR of roughly 6 to 12 cycles used a sample-barcoded 5' primer and a J-beta primer mix. TCRdb re-derived calls from the 5' RACE reads in MiXCR, one entry per CDR3 protein. Seen here are about 760,000 distinct CDR3 sequences, around 25% observed once, and the top ten hold 9.4%. Donation came from healthy Caucasian individuals in Russia who were aged about 6 to 95. V was pared by 0 bases and J by 3 bases, with 4 bases of the junction left unmatched. The CDR3 has 15 amino acids. Germline CDR1 is SGDLS and CDR2 is YYNGEE. These data were also filed under a second study, of T cells of mothers and their children. This second study notes: When mothers and children were related, their normalized repertoire overlap, which was always slightly higher, did not differ significantly from that of unrelated pairs.

The V gene is TRBV9, the J gene TRBJ2-5, with 8 bases matching TRBD2. What was sequenced was blood. The receptor comes from a boy younger than 18 in good health. CDR3 in amino acids: CASSVAPGLEETQYF. The CDR3 region has the DNA TGTGCCAGCAGCGTAGCCCCGGGACTAGAAGAGACCCAGTACTTC.